This is a list of T cell receptor beta chains from one sample in a study of cytomegalovirus exposure and HLA in healthy donors. Sequenced by immunoSEQ multiplex PCR; TCRdb stores in-frame clones only, minus some. The sample holds around 100,000 clones, about 74% seen once. What was sequenced was PBMCs. Receptors originate from a female donor in good health and CMV-seropositive. The CDR3 runs from the conserved cysteine through the conserved F or W. D genes are given only for firm matches. Not every row has a clone size; where given, it reads once, few, many or a size class.

j_gene	d_gene	v_gene	abundance	CDR3nt	CDR3aa
TRBJ2-2	TRBD1	TRBV5-1	.	TGCGCCAGTTACACAGGGGATACGAACACCGGGGAGCTGTTTTTT	CASYTGDTNTGELFF
TRBJ1-1	.	TRBV10-2	.	TGCGCCAGCAGCATGGCGGGGAACACTGAAGCTTTCTTT	CASSMAGNTEAFF
TRBJ2-1	TRBD1	TRBV14	.	TGTGCCAGCAGCCAAGATCGTGTGGGACAGGGGGGGTACAATGAGCAGTTCTTC	CASSQDRVGQGGYNEQFF
TRBJ1-4	TRBD1	TRBV5-1	.	TGCGCCAGCAGCTCGGGACAGAGGAATGAAAAACTGTTTTTT	CASSSGQRNEKLFF
TRBJ2-7	TRBD2	TRBV18	few	TGTGCCAGCTCACCAATCCAACGACTAGCGGGAGGGAACGCTATAGAGCAGTACTTC	CASSPIQRLAGGNAIEQYF
TRBJ1-5	TRBD1	TRBV7-6	few	TGTGCCAGCAGCGAGGGACAGGGGGTTAATCAGCCCCAGCATTTT	CASSEGQGVNQPQHF
TRBJ2-3	.	TRBV18	.	TGTGCCAGCTCACTCCTCCAGGTTCCCGGCACAGATACGCAGTATTTT	CASSLLQVPGTDTQYF
TRBJ1-2	.	TRBV30	.	TGTGCCTGGAGTGGAATTTCCGGGGGGGGCTACACCTTC	CAWSGISGGGYTF
TRBJ1-1	.	TRBV7-9	.	TGTGCCAGCAGCCGGGGGGGCAGGAACACTGAAGCTTTCTTT	CASSRGGRNTEAFF
TRBJ2-1	TRBD2	TRBV6-4	.	TGTGCCAGCAGTGACGGCGGGAGAGGGTGGAATGAGCAGTTCTTC	CASSDGGRGWNEQFF
TRBJ1-1	TRBD1	TRBV30	once	TGTGCCTGGGACAGGGGGGACCCGAACACTGAAGCTTTCTTT	CAWDRGDPNTEAFF
TRBJ2-3	.	TRBV7-3	.	TGTGCCAGCAGCTTGACAGGTTACACAGATACGCAGTATTTT	CASSLTGYTDTQYF
TRBJ1-5	TRBD1	TRBV15	once	TGTGCCACCAGCAGAGTCTGGACAGGGGCTAGCAATCAGCCCCAGCATTTT	CATSRVWTGASNQPQHF
TRBJ2-1	TRBD1	TRBV7-2	.	TGTGCCAGCAGCAAACAGGGGATGAGGAATGAGCAGTTCTTC	CASSKQGMRNEQFF
TRBJ1-5	.	TRBV6-4	.	TGTGCCAGCAGTGAAGGGGGGGGCAATCAGCCCCAGCATTTT	CASSEGGGNQPQHF
TRBJ2-2	TRBD1	TRBV19	.	TGTGCCAGTAGTCCACCCGGGACAGGGAAGTCCGGGGAGCTGTTTTTT	CASSPPGTGKSGELFF
TRBJ1-2	TRBD1	TRBV6-5	.	TGTGCCAGCAGTTCTCCGAAGGGCAGGGGGCTCTATGGCTACACCTTC	CASSSPKGRGLYGYTF
TRBJ1-5	TRBD1	TRBV5-1	once	TGCGCCAGCAGCTCCGGGACAGGGATCAATCAGCCCCAGCATTTT	CASSSGTGINQPQHF
TRBJ2-7	.	TRBV10-3	.	TGTGCCATCAGTGATGCCGGGACAAAAAACTACGAGCAGTACTTC	CAISDAGTKNYEQYF
TRBJ2-3	TRBD2	TRBV5-4	once	TGTGCCAGCAGCTCCGGACTAGCGTCCCATACGCAGTATTTT	CASSSGLASHTQYF
TRBJ2-2	TRBD1	TRBV27	.	TGTGCCAGCAGTTTATACCTAACAGGGGGCAAGCACACCGGGGAGCTGTTTTTT	CASSLYLTGGKHTGELFF
TRBJ2-2	.	TRBV5-1	.	TGCGCCAGCAGCCTCGGGGGAACCGGGGAGCTGTTTTTT	CASSLGGTGELFF
TRBJ2-1	TRBD2	TRBV27	.	TGTGCCAGCACTAGACCTTTAGCGGGGGGGTTCAATGAGCAGTTCTTC	CASTRPLAGGFNEQFF
TRBJ2-1	TRBD2	TRBV5-1	.	TGCGCCAGCAGCTTGGTAGCGGGAAGCTCCTACAATGAGCAGTTCTTC	CASSLVAGSSYNEQFF
TRBJ1-1	TRBD1	TRBV28	.	TGTGCCAGCAGTCCAACCGACAGGGGGCGCTTCTTGGACACTGAAGCTTTCTTT	CASSPTDRGRFLDTEAFF
TRBJ1-3	TRBD1	TRBV5-1	.	TGCGCCAGCAGCTTGGCGACAGGGTCCCACCTCTCTGGAAACACCATATATTTT	CASSLATGSHLSGNTIYF
TRBJ2-1	.	TRBV5-8	.	TGTGCCAGCAGCCTTCACACAGACTACAATGAGCAGTTCTTC	CASSLHTDYNEQFF
TRBJ2-6	.	TRBV25-1	few	TGTGCCAGCAGTGAAGGTCGGGAAATCTCTGGGGCCAACGTCCTGACTTTC	CASSEGREISGANVLTF
TRBJ2-3	TRBD2	TRBV9	once	TGTGCCAGCAGCCCCCGAGATGCGGGGGGCGCCGTTACGCAGTATTTT	CASSPRDAGGAVTQYF
TRBJ1-2	.	TRBV30	.	TGTGCCTGGAGTCCTAGGGGCTACGGCTACACCTTC	CAWSPRGYGYTF
TRBJ2-1	TRBD2	TRBV13	once	TGTGCCAGCAGCCCCATAGCGGGAACCAATGAGCAGTTCTTC	CASSPIAGTNEQFF
TRBJ1-5	.	TRBV28	.	TGTGCCACCCGCGACAATAGCAATCAGCCCCAGCATTTT	CATRDNSNQPQHF
TRBJ2-1	TRBD2	TRBV7-6	.	TGTGCCAGCAGCACGAGCGGGATCTCCTACAATGAGCAGTTCTTC	CASSTSGISYNEQFF
TRBJ2-6	.	TRBV9	.	TGTGCCAGCAGCGCGCGGGGCCAGGGAACTGGGGCCAACGTCCTGACTTTC	CASSARGQGTGANVLTF
TRBJ1-1	TRBD1	TRBV6-6	.	TGTGCCAGCACGCAGGGACAGGCAGCTTTCTTT	CASTQGQAAFF
TRBJ1-6	.	TRBV30	.	TGTGCCTGGAGTACAGGGATGCGGTCACCCCTCCACTTT	CAWSTGMRSPLHF
TRBJ1-2	TRBD1	TRBV11-2	.	TGTGCCAGCAGTTATACAGGGGGAGGCTATGGCTACACCTTC	CASSYTGGGYGYTF